Presented here are 7 T cell receptor beta chains from one specimen sequenced in a study of cytomegalovirus exposure and HLA in healthy donors. 13 Jbeta primers and 60 Vbeta primers were used for the PCR. Some clones are missing from TCRdb's copy, which holds only in-frame ones; the method was immunoSEQ multiplex PCR. The repertoire holds under 150,000 clones, with 70% to 80% as singletons. Sequencing used PBMCs. These TCRs come from a female donor in good health and CMV-seronegative.

The genes are TRBV10-3 and TRBJ2-5, with 7 bases that match TRBD2. TRBJ2-7 matches the DNA end more closely, so the J call is doubtful. The CDR3 length is 13 residues. CDR1 and CDR2 (germline): ENHRY, SYGVKD. The CDR3 DNA follows: TGTGCCATCGGGGAGGGGCGAAGCTACGAGCAGTACTTC. Protein: CAIGEGRSYEQYF.

The chain joins TRBV30 to TRBJ1-1, with 8 bases fitting TRBD1. Germline loops: CDR1 GTSNPN, CDR2 SVGIG (reference sequence). J was trimmed by 0 bases and V by 0 bases; bases with no gene match: 6. The CDR3 has 16 residues. The CDR3 bases are TGTGCCTGGAGTGTACCCCCGACAGGGGTGAACACTGAAGCTTTCTTT. This gives the protein CAWSVPPTGVNTEAFF.

The CDR3 DNA sequence: TGTGCCAGCAGTTCACAGGGGTACCAAGAGACCCAGTACTTC. Residues: CASSSQGYQETQYF. V usage is TRBV28 and J usage is TRBJ2-5, with TRBD1 matching over 7 bases. This CDR3 comprises 14 residues. J gave up 0 bases and V 4 bases, and 2 bases lay outside the gene matches. CDR1 is MDHEN, CDR2 SYDVKM, per germline. The whole variable domain, filled in from reference TRBV28 and TRBJ2-5, reads DVKVTQSSRYLVKRTGEKVFLECVQDMDHENMFWYRQDPGLGLRLIYFSYDVKMKEKGDIPEGYSVSREKKERFSLILESASTNQTSMYLCASSSQGYQETQYFGPGTRLLVL.

The chain links TRBV9 to TRBJ1-1, with 8 nucleotides matching TRBD1. Germline values: CDR1 SGDLS, CDR2 YYNGEE. V was clipped by 1 base and J by 4 bases; unmatched bases: 3. The CDR3 extends over 14 amino acids. The CDR3 loop reads CASSVNTGGTEAFF. The CDR3 coding sequence is TGTGCCAGCAGCGTAAATACAGGGGGCACTGAAGCTTTCTTT.

This rearrangement joins TRBV5-1 to TRBJ1-1; D is undetermined. Per the germline V gene, CDR1 is SGHRS and CDR2 is YFSETQ. The CDR3 has 15 amino acids. The V end was cut by 1 base, the J end by 3 bases, with 13 bases between. The CDR3 nucleotides read TGCGCCAGCAGCTTGTTGGAGGGTCGCGACACTGAAGCTTTCTTT. It yields the protein CASSLLEGRDTEAFF.

This clone was detected only a few times. This chain connects TRBV18 to TRBJ2-7; D perhaps matches TRBD1 (6 bases). This CDR3 comprises 18 residues. Germline CDR1 KGHSH, CDR2 LQKENI. The germline V and J ends were trimmed by 3 bases and 0 bases, with 21 bases remaining between them. The chain's CDR3 is CASSPGPRDTHFSYEQYF. The CDR3 region has the DNA TGTGCCAGCTCACCGGGCCCCCGGGACACACATTTCTCCTACGAGCAGTACTTC.

The rearrangement joins TRBV7-9 to TRBJ2-5; 10 nucleotides agree with TRBD1. The last part of the DNA fits TRBJ2-7 better; the J call may be wrong. This CDR3 has 14 residues. Germline V CDR1 and CDR2: SEHNR, FQNEAQ (reference sequence). DNA of the CDR3: TGTGCCAGCAGAGGGACAGGGGCCCTCCACGAGCAGTACTTC. Residues: CASRGTGALHEQYF.